What follows is one TCR beta chain and its context. Its antigen is not known. This entry comes from a study of regulatory T cells in long-lasting Graves disease. General study results and limits: TCR diversity was lower in persistent than newly diagnosed Graves' disease. Whereas 1,000 or so public clonotypes were shared by new patients, persistent patients shared more, at around 2,700.

Germline V gives CDR1 LNHNV, CDR2 YYDKDF (reference sequence). V was clipped by 0 bases and J by 6 bases, with 8 bases between them. This CDR3 region has 13 residues. CDR3-region Arm-PCR and iRepertoire HTBI primers produced the TCR beta libraries. TCRdb ran MiXCR on the multiplex PCR reads and lists one entry per CDR3 protein. This sample has around 480,000 distinct CDR3 sequences, with about 16% found just once. Regarding time point: newly diagnosed GD, antithyroid drugs for less than 3 months. There was RNA extracted from PBMCs, and the TCR library was made from it. The same sample was also used in a study of T cells in Graves' hyperthyroidism and ophthalmopathy. As reported in that work: If no ophthalmopathy progression occurred within 18 months, Graves' hyperthyroidism was stable. Exclusions: uncontrolled infection, other autoimmune disease, pregnancy, lactation.

The sequence derives from a middle-aged woman with Graves disease. Here the sequenced sample was peripheral blood mononuclear cells (PBMCs), taken at new diagnosis, from a patient treated with antithyroid drugs. This chain joins TRBV15 and TRBJ1-2; no definite D call. The chain's CDR3 is CATSRDLRDGYTF. In nucleotides, the CDR3 is TGTGCCACCAGCAGAGATTTAAGGGATGGCTACACCTTC.